Included here is one TCR beta chain sequence, with context. What it binds is not known. This sample is drawn from a study of graft-versus-host responses after intestinal transplantation. In the study overall: All of the recipients had induction that used anti-thymocyte globulin, then tacrolimus and steroids for approximately 3 years. Findings of the study overall: Graft-versus-host to host-versus-graft clonal ratios in allografts were high in patients with graft-donor T cell macrochimerism.

The data were produced by immunoSEQ multiplex PCR, yet TCRdb's version contains in-frame clones alone and is incomplete. The sample yields over 100,000 clones, approximately 92% seen once. CDR1 and CDR2 (germline): WSHSY, SAAADI. J gave up 6 bases and V 4 bases, and 6 bases lay outside the gene matches. This CDR3 comprises 15 residues. Sequencing used unstimulated CD4+ T cells sorted from spleen or lymph node cells, obtained before transplant. The receptor was isolated from a human donor who was the organ donor for an intestinal transplant. This rearrangement joins TRBV10-2 to TRBJ2-1, with TRBD2 matching over 10 bases. In DNA, the CDR3 is TGCGCCAGCAGTGGTGTAGCGGGAGGCACCAATGAGCAGTTCTTC. It specifies CASSGVAGGTNEQFF.